This entry describes one T cell receptor (beta chain). How the authors handled the data: Scientists estimated how many nucleated cells there were by amplifying reference gene primers. Produced via immunoSEQ multiplex PCR; TCRdb's table is partial and in-frame only. The DNA gave D and trimming, while V, J and clone size come from that table. The repertoire holds more than 60,000 clones, with around 80% as singletons. The sample belongs to a study of blood T cell repertoires in COVID-19. Study in general: PBMCs, B-cell-depleted T cells, or T cells provided the cDNA or gDNA that made up the material.

The Seattle patients joined while their infection was active and were tracked longitudinally afterward. The J segment lost 7 bases and the V segment lost 0 bases, leaving 8 bases of the junction unmatched. This CDR3 has 16 amino acids. Germline values: CDR1 LNHNV, CDR2 YYDKDF (reference sequence). The source of this sequence is a man in his forties or fifties with COVID-19, enrolled during active disease. The V call is TRBV15, the J call TRBJ2-1; 8 bases match TRBD1. Sequencing used peripheral blood. The CDR3 coding sequence is TGTGCCACCAGCAGAGAAGTCCAGGGGGCAATGAATGAGCAGTTCTTC. Its protein product is CATSREVQGAMNEQFF. Drawing the rest from reference TRBV15 and TRBJ2-1, the complete variable domain is DAMVIQNPRYQVTQFGKPVTLSCSQTLNHNVMYWYQQKSSQAPKLLFHYYDKDFNNEADTPDNFQSRRPNTSFCFLDIRSPGLGDTAMYLCATSREVQGAMNEQFFGPGTRLTVL.